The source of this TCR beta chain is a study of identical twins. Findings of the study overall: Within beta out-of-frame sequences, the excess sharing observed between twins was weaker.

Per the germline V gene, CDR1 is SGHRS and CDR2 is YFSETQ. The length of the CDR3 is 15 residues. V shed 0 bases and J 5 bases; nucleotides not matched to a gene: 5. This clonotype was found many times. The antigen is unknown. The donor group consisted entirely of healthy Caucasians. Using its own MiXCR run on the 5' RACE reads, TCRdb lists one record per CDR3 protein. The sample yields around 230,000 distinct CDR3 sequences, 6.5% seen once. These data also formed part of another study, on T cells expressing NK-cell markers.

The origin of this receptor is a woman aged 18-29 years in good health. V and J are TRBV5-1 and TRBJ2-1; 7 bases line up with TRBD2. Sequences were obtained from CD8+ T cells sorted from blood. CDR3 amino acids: CASSLVSRGNNEQFF. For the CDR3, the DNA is TGCGCCAGCAGCTTGGTGTCGCGGGGGAACAATGAGCAGTTCTTC.